This T cell receptor (beta chain) is drawn from a study of T cell repertoires in cytomegalovirus infection. TCRdb fed the reads into MiXCR, producing one record per CDR3 protein. The sample includes just over 300,000 distinct CDR3 sequences, 15% to 20% of them seen just once. Germline V gives CDR1 SQVTM, CDR2 ANQGSEA. Trimming left V 4 bases short and J 2 bases short, with 18 bases between. CDR3 length equals 15 residues. This clonotype was recorded a few times. This chain joins TRBV29-1 and TRBJ2-7, with D perhaps given as TRBD1 or TRBD2 (6 bases each). This clonotype was sampled from a human donor in good health (CMV status not recorded). Some clones in this sample may be carry-over from other donors' samples. The sequencing input was PBMCs. CDR3 sequence reads: CSVGGAQSNPYEQYF. The CDR3, as DNA: TGCAGCGTTGGGGGGGCCCAGAGCAACCCCTACGAGCAGTACTTC.